This T cell receptor (beta chain) was documented in a study of cytomegalovirus exposure and HLA in healthy donors. The CDR3 is 14 amino acids. The V segment lost 0 bases and the J segment 5 bases; nucleotides outside the gene matches: 0. CDR1 is SGHDT, CDR2 YYEEEE, per germline. To note about this clone: Its cognate antigen is unknown.

PCR amplification relied on 60 Vbeta primers (plus 13 Jbeta primers). Generated by immunoSEQ multiplex PCR, the TCRdb table keeps only in-frame clones and is missing some. The data hold over 200,000 clones, with 77% observed a single time. Points from the study as a whole: Rarity characterized most TCR sequences, yet some public TCRs appeared in many donors.

The sequencing input was PBMCs. The rearrangement uses TRBV5-6 and TRBJ2-5, with 11 bases fitting TRBD2. The clonotype originates from a woman aged 55-70 years in good health and CMV-seropositive. CDR3 loop: CASSLASGGETQYF. CDR3 sequence (DNA): TGTGCCAGCAGCTTGGCTAGCGGGGGGGAGACCCAGTACTTC.